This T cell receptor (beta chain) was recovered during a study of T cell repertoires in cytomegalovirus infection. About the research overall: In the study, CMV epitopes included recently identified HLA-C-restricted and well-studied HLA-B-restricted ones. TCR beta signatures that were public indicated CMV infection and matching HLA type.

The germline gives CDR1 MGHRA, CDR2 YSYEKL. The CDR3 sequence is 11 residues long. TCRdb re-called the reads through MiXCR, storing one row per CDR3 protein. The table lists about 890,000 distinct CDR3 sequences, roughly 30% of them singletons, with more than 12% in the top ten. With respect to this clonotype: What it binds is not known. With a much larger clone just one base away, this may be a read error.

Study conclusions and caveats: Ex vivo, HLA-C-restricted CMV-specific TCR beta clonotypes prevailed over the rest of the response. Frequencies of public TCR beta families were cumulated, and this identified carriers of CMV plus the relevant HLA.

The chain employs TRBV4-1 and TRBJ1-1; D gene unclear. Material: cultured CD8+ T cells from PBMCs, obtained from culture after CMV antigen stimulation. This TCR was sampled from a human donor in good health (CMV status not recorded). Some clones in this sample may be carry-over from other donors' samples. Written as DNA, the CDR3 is TGTGCCAGCAGCCAAGACAATGAAGCTTTCTTT. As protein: CASSQDNEAFF.